This TCR beta chain was found in a study of Graves' ophthalmopathy and Graves' hyperthyroidism. As the template, RNA transcripts were used to amplify TCR beta CDR3 regions. The authors performed first-round RT-PCR with HTBI primers and then a second-round multiplex PCR. TCRdb re-derived calls from the multiplex PCR reads in MiXCR, one entry per CDR3 protein. The repertoire has about 620,000 distinct CDR3 sequences, about 24% of them found once; the top ten carry about 6.6%. Unmatched junction bases numbered 8, after V lost 4 bases and J lost 5 bases. The CDR3 has 15 residues. Germline V gene lookup returns CDR1 MDHEN and CDR2 SYDVKM. In its sample, this clonotype was seen many times. As the starting material, around 10 ml of fresh peripheral blood yielded the PBMCs.

This chain uses TRBV28 with TRBJ1-1; 9 bases are shared with TRBD1. Specimen: peripheral blood. This sequence was found in a woman between 18 and 30 years old with stable Graves' hyperthyroidism. Some clones in this sample may be carry-over from other donors' samples. CDR3 region: CASSSLGQGYTEAFF. Here the CDR3 DNA reads TGTGCCAGCAGTTCACTTGGACAGGGGTATACTGAAGCTTTCTTT.